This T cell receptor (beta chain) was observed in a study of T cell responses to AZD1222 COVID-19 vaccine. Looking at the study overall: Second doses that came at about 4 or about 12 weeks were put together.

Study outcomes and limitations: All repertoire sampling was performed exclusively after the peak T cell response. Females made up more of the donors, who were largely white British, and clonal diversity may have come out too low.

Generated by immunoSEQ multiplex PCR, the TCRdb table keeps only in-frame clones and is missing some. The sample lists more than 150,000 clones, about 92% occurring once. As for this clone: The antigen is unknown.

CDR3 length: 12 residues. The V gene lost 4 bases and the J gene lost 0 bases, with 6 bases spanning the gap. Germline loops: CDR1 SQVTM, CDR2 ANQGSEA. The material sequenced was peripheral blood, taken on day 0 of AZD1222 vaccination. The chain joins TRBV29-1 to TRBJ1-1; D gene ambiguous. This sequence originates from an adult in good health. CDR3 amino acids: CSVALVNTEAFF. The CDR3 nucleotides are TGCAGCGTTGCCTTAGTGAACACTGAAGCTTTCTTT. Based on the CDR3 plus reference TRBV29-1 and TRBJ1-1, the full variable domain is SAVISQKPSRDICQRGTSLTIQCQVDSQVTMMFWYRQQPGQSLTLIATANQGSEATYESGFVIDKFPISRPNLTFSTLTVSNMSPEDSSIYLCSVALVNTEAFFGQGTRLTVV.